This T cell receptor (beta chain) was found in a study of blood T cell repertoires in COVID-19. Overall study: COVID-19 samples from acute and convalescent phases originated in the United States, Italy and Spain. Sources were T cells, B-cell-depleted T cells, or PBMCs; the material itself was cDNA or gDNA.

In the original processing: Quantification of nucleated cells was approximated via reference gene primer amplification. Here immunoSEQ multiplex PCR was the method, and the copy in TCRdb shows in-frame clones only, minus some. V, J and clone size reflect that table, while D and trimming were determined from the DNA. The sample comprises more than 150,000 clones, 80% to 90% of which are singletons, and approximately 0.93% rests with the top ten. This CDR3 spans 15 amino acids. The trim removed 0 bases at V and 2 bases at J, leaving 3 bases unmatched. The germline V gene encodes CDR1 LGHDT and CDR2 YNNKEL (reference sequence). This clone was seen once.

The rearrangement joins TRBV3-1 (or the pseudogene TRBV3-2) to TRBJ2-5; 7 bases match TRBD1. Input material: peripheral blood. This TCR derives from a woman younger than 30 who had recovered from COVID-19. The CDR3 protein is CASSQDTGQQETQYF. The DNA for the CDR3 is TGTGCCAGCAGCCAAGATACGGGACAGCAAGAGACCCAGTACTTC.